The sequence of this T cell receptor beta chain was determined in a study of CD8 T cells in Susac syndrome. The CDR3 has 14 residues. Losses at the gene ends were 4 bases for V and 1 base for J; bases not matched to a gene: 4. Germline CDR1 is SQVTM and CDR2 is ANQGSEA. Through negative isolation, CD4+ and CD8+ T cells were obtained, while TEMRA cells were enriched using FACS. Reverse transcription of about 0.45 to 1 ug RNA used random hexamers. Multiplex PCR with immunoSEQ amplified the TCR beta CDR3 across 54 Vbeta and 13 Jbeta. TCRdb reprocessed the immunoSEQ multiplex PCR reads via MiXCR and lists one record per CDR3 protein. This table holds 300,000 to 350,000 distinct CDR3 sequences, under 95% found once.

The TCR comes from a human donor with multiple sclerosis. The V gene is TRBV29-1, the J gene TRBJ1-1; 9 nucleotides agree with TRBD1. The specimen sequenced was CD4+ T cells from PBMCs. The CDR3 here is CSVGTGDANTEAFF. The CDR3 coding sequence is TGCAGCGTTGGGACAGGGGATGCGAACACTGAAGCTTTCTTT. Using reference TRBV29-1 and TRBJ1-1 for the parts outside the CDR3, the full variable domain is SAVISQKPSRDICQRGTSLTIQCQVDSQVTMMFWYRQQPGQSLTLIATANQGSEATYESGFVIDKFPISRPNLTFSTLTVSNMSPEDSSIYLCSVGTGDANTEAFFGQGTRLTVV.